The 2 T cell receptor beta chains reported below all come from one sample, sequenced in a study of OX40 agonist ivuxolimab in advanced cancers. TCRdb's table, derived via immunoSEQ multiplex PCR, lists solely in-frame clones and lacks some. The table records about 59,000 clones, approximately 80% of them present only once. This sample comprised CD4+ or CD8+ T cells sorted from blood, obtained in a trial of the OX40 agonist ivuxolimab. The origin of the receptors is an adult with an advanced solid tumor such as melanoma, head and neck, liver or kidney cancer.

J is TRBJ1-2 and V is TRBV6-1; D remains ambiguous. Per germline, CDR1 MNHNS and CDR2 SASEGT. The V and J ends lost 5 bases and 4 bases respectively, with 11 bases between them. This CDR3 is 13 amino acids long. CDR3 amino acids: CASSKQGSYGYTF. For the CDR3, the DNA is TGTGCCAGCAGTAAACAAGGGAGCTATGGCTACACCTTC.

The V and J genes are TRBV10-3 and TRBJ2-1, with D perhaps TRBD1 or TRBD2 (5 bases each). Looked up from germline, CDR1 is ENHRY and CDR2 is SYGVKD. The CDR3 length is 15 residues. V lost 6 bases and J lost 7, with 19 bases in between. The DNA of the CDR3 is TGTGCCATCAGATCCACCGGGACCACTAATAATGAGCAGTTCTTC. This codes for CAIRSTGTTNNEQFF.